This T cell receptor beta chain emerged from a study of blood T cells in healthy people across ages. The study, taken as a whole, reports: There was no known CMV status for donors, so expanded clonotype changes were possibly confounded.

A J-beta primer mix and a sample-barcoded 5' primer were used in a second PCR of about 7 to 11 cycles. One entry per CDR3 protein results from TCRdb running MiXCR on the 5' RACE reads. This table holds nearly 1 million distinct CDR3 sequences, approximately 50% found once. This clonotype turned up a few times. Its antigen is not identified. V was clipped by 6 bases and J by 8 bases; unmatched bases: 9. The CDR3 extends over 13 amino acids. Germline lookup yields CDR1 SQVTM and CDR2 ANQGSEA. The rearrangement links TRBV29-1 to TRBJ2-1; 8 bases are a match to TRBD1. Material for sequencing was blood. The clonotype originates from a woman aged 55-75 years in good health. Here the CDR3 DNA reads TGCAGCGTCGAGGCAGGGGGCATATATGAGCAGTTCTTC. Protein sequence: CSVEAGGIYEQFF.